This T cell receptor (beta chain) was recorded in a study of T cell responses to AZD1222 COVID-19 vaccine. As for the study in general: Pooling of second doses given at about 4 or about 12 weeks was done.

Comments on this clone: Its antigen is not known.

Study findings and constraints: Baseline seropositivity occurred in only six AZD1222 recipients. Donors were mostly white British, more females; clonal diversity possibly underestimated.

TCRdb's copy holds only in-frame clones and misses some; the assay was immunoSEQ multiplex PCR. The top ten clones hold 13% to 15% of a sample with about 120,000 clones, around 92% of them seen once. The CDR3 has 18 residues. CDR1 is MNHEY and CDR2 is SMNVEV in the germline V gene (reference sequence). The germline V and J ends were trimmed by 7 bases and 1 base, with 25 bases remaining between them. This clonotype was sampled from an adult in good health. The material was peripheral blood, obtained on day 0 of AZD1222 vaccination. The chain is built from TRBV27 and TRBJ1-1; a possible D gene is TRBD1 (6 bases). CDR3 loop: CASTSGLLGRGKNTEAFF. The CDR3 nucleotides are TGTGCCAGCACTAGTGGCCTGCTGGGAAGGGGGAAGAACACTGAAGCTTTCTTT.